This T cell receptor beta chain is drawn from a study of T cell responses to AZD1222 COVID-19 vaccine (dated by TCRdb to 2020 to 2023). In terms of the full investigation: AZD1222 recipients whose second dose came at about 4 weeks and those whose second dose came at about 12 weeks were combined into one group, since spike-specific TCR depth and breadth did not differ between the two schedules. Trial participants were enrolled by age into subgroups of 18-55, 56-69 and 70-plus years, and around 150, 28 and 57 TCR-sequenced participants, respectively, were included in these subgroups. TCR sequencing was performed for roughly 250 trial participants, of whom roughly 200 were given two doses of AZD1222 and about 25 were given two doses of MenACWY control vaccine. Study-wide conclusions, independent of this receptor: Reportedly, almost half of the unique spike-specific TCRs recognized epitopes lying outside the regions that are mutated in the B.1.351 and B.1.1.7 variants. Spike-specific TCR breadth and depth rose significantly after two AZD1222 doses compared with day 0 and with MenACWY recipients. Conclusions about previously exposed vaccinees were limited because only 5 or 6 AZD1222 recipients were SARS-CoV-2 seropositive at baseline. The whole spike protein was spanned by vaccine-associated CD4 TCRs, and dominant responses were seen in regions 160-218 and 743-854. The 56-69-year group was small, and its depth increase did not reach significance, likely because of low power. Because no samples from the day 14 peak response were available, repertoires could be characterized only after the peak T cell response. Participants were mostly white British, with more females than males. The authors suggested clonal diversity may have been underestimated.

Sample time point, as interpreted from the label and publication: baseline before first vaccination. The vaccinee samples were drawn from two UK trials, COV001 and COV002, one of which was a single-blind randomized controlled phase 2/3 trial testing AZD1222 (ChAdOx1 nCoV-19) in healthy adults. For TCRbeta chain sequencing, PBMC samples from trial participants were taken at day 0 and at day 28 after the second dose. Trimming at the junction amounts to 4 bases on V and 0 bases on J, and the germline ends lie 12 bases apart. Reading the germline V gene gives CDR1 SGHAT and CDR2 FQNNGV. The CDR3 measures 15 amino acids from cysteine to phenylalanine. The only DNA kept is the CDR3, 45 bases in frame from the first base. This clone was seen a few times. The specificity of this receptor is unknown. No much larger clone is present one base from it, and per-base qualities are unavailable. The CDR3 regions of human TCRbeta chains were analyzed by immunosequencing. Regarding the original processing steps: TCRs in the repertoires were matched against a reference library of SARS-CoV-2-specific TCRs that had been generated with the MIRA antigen-specificity platform. Breadth meant the fraction of unique TCRs that were SARS-CoV-2-associated, whereas depth meant the fraction of total T cells that were SARS-CoV-2-associated. Each spike-specific TCR was assigned to its reactive spike region and to a CD4 or CD8 class using the MIRA data. Log10-transformed breadth and depth values were compared by one-way ANOVA with Sidak's multiple comparisons tests. TCRdb took over this immuneACCESS table, retaining in-frame rearrangements with V and J assigned. Such tables are incomplete; in checked studies, under half of the missing clones stem from an unresolved V gene, and the remainder is unexplained. V, J and clone size are those of that table, while D and trimming were read from the DNA. The sample table holds about 92,000 clones, of which under 90% were seen once. The ten largest clones represent about a tenth of the sample.

Sequencing was performed on peripheral blood, taken on day 0 of AZD1222 vaccination. The chain is encoded by TRBV11-2 joined to TRBJ1-1, with the D gene not clear enough to name. This receptor was obtained from an adult in good health. The nucleotide sequence reads TGTGCCAGCAGCTGGGAGCTGGCGGTGAACACTGAAGCTTTCTTT. Translated, this gives CASSWELAVNTEAFF.